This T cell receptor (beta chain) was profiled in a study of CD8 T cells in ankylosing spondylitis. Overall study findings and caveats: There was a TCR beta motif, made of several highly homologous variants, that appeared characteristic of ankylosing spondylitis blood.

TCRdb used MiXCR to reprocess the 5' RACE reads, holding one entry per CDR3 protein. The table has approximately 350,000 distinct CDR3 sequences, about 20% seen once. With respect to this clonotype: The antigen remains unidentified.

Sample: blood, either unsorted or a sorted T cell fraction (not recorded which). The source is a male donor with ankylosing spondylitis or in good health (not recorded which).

The CDR3, as DNA: TGTGCCAGCAGCTTACGACAGGGGGGAAATGAAAAACTGTTTTTT. Translated: CASSLRQGGNEKLFF. The rearrangement uses TRBV9 and TRBJ1-4; 9 bases are shared with TRBD1. The trim removed 4 bases at V and 5 bases at J, leaving 6 bases unmatched. CDR3 length: 15 residues. Per the germline V gene, CDR1 is SGDLS and CDR2 is YYNGEE.